These 24 T cell receptor beta chains were all obtained from the same sample, sequenced in a study of read filtering for tumor transcriptome and immune sequencing. Molecular barcoded adaptors covering alpha/delta and beta/gamma chains were used on roughly 370 ng RNA. MiXCR, applied by TCRdb to the reads, yields one record per CDR3 protein. This repertoire shows 60,000 to 80,000 distinct CDR3 sequences, approximately 15% found once; its top ten account for approximately 47%. The sample consisted of a population of CD138-negative cells sorted from bone marrow. Every receptor here comes from a donor aged 40 or older with multiple myeloma.

Of note for this clonotype: A much bigger clone sits one base away, suggesting this may be a read error. V gene TRBV11-3 combines with J gene TRBJ2-5, with D unclear. The CDR3 has 13 amino acids. V shed 0 bases and J shed 1 base, with 3 bases lying between them. Germline lookup yields CDR1 SGHNT and CDR2 YENEEA. The chain's CDR3 is CASSLDSQETQYF. CDR3 DNA sequence: TGTGCCAGCAGCTTAGACAGCCAAGAGACCCAGTACTTC.

This clonotype was seen repeatedly, ten times or more. The V gene is TRBV10-3, the J gene TRBJ2-1; 13 nucleotides align to TRBD2. V trimming: 5 bases; J trimming: 4 bases; junction bases outside the gene matches: 5. This CDR3 has 16 residues. CDR1 is ENHRY and CDR2 is SYGVKD in the germline V gene. The CDR3 spells CAISSTSGRSYNEQFF. CDR3 DNA sequence: TGTGCCATCAGTTCGACTAGCGGGAGGTCTTACAATGAGCAGTTCTTC.

Many counts were recorded for this clonotype. The chain couples TRBV28 to TRBJ2-7; 8 bases are a match to TRBD1. Unmatched junction bases numbered 4, after V lost 4 bases and J lost 2 bases. The CDR3 sequence is 14 residues long. Germline V CDR1 and CDR2: MDHEN, SYDVKM. The CDR3 protein is CASSSGQAAYEQYF. CDR3 nucleotides: TGTGCCAGCAGTTCGGGACAGGCCGCCTACGAGCAGTACTTC.

This clonotype occurred many times. V usage is TRBV5-5 and J usage is TRBJ2-5; D is uncertain. In germline, CDR1 is SGHKS, CDR2 YYEKEE (reference sequence). The CDR3 loop spans 12 amino acids. V lost 2 bases and J lost 0, with 2 bases in between. The DNA for the CDR3 is TGTGCCAGCAGCTTCTACCAAGAGACCCAGTACTTC. Translated, it gives CASSFYQETQYF. Supplemented by reference TRBV5-5 and TRBJ2-5, the full variable domain reads DAGVTQSPTHLIKTRGQQVTLRCSPISGHKSVSWYQQVLGQGPQFIFQYYEKEERGRGNFPDRFSARQFPNYSSELNVNALLLGDSALYLCASSFYQETQYFGPGTRLLVL.

This clonotype was detected ten times or more. The rearrangement joins TRBV30 to TRBJ2-7, with 7 bases identical to TRBD1. This CDR3 region has 12 residues. Unmatched junction bases numbered 5, after V lost 4 bases and J lost 5 bases. From germline, CDR1 is GTSNPN and CDR2 SVGIG (reference sequence). This CDR3 reads CAWTGGVHEQYF. The CDR3 region has the DNA TGTGCCTGGACAGGGGGAGTCCACGAGCAGTACTTC. Full variable domain (remainder filled in from reference TRBV30 and TRBJ2-7): SQTIHQWPATLVQPVGSPLSLECTVEGTSNPNLYWYRQAAGRGLQLLFYSVGIGQISSEVPQNLSASRPQDRQFILSSKKLLLSDSGFYLCAWTGGVHEQYFGPGTRLTVT.

This CDR3 reads CATSVGLGTEAFF. The CDR3, as DNA: TGTGCCACCAGTGTGGGGCTAGGCACTGAAGCTTTCTTT. The chain is built from TRBV24-1 and TRBJ1-1; D perhaps matches TRBD1 (5 bases). Trimming took off 5 bases at V and 4 bases at J, with 10 bases between the two ends. The V gene's germline CDR1 is KGHDR and CDR2 SFDVKD. The CDR3 has 13 residues.

The genes are TRBV20-1 and TRBJ2-3; possible D gene TRBD2, 5 bases. The germline V and J ends were trimmed by 6 bases and 4 bases, with 20 bases remaining between them. The CDR3 is 15 amino acids. CDR1 and CDR2 from the germline V gene are DFQATT and SNEGSKA (reference sequence). CDR3 region: CSAPSRRVPADTQYF. CDR3 in DNA: TGCAGTGCCCCATCCCGGCGGGTCCCAGCAGATACGCAGTATTTT.

As for this clonotype: A single base separates this from a much larger clone, so it may be a read error. This chain connects TRBV14 to TRBJ2-7; maybe TRBD1 (5 bases). Germline CDR1 and CDR2: SGHDN and FVKESK. The CDR3 loop spans 16 amino acids. As DNA, the CDR3 is TGTGCCAGCAGCCAGTCGCCGGCGACAGCATTCTACGGGCAGTACTTC. This translates into CASSQSPATAFYGQYF.

Turning to this clonotype: A much larger clonotype is one base distant, so this may be a read error. The chain combines TRBV11-2 with TRBJ2-5, with TRBD1 matching over 9 bases. The germline V gene has CDR1 SGHAT and CDR2 FQNNGV. The CDR3 has 15 residues. V gave up 5 bases and J gave up 2 bases; unmatched junction bases: 6. The CDR3: CASSRRDRAQETQYF. Here the CDR3 DNA reads TGTGCCAGCAGCCGCCGGGACAGGGCACAAGAGACCCAGTACTTC.

This clonotype was counted a few times. V usage is TRBV29-1 and J usage is TRBJ2-2, with no clear D. The CDR3 totals 14 residues. CDR1 and CDR2 (germline): SQVTM, ANQGSEA. Trimming took off 7 bases at V and 1 base at J, with 13 bases between the two ends. The CDR3 protein is CSAEADGNTGELFF. CDR3 coding DNA: TGCAGCGCCGAAGCTGACGGGAACACCGGGGAGCTGTTTTTT.

This clonotype was seen ten or more times. The chain joins TRBV4-3 to TRBJ2-1; 10 bases map to TRBD2. V was pared by 4 bases and J by 7 bases, with 13 bases of the junction left unmatched. The CDR3 runs 17 residues. Germline CDR1 is LGHNA and CDR2 is YSLEER. CDR3 in DNA: TGCGCCAGCAGCCTAAGTCGCGGGACTAGCGATACGAATGAGCAGTTCTTC. Protein: CASSLSRGTSDTNEQFF.

A remark on this clonotype: Being one base from a much bigger clone, this may be a read error. The genes are TRBV29-1 and TRBJ2-1; no clear D. Germline assignment: CDR1 SQVTM and CDR2 ANQGSEA. CDR3 length: 12 amino acids. With 5 bases removed from V and 8 bases from J, the gap between germline ends came to 13 bases. CDR3 region: CSVTKRAHEQFF. The CDR3 DNA sequence: TGCAGCGTTACAAAAAGGGCACATGAGCAGTTCTTC.

Remarks on this clonotype: This is likely an artifact of a read error, given a far larger clone one base away. V gene TRBV12-3 or TRBV12-4 combines with J gene TRBJ1-4; D possibly corresponds to TRBD1 (6 bases). CDR3 length equals 13 residues. The CDR3 spells CASSPQQGGKLVF. The CDR3 nucleotides read TGTGCCAGCAGTCCCCAACAGGGAGGAAAACTGGTTTTT.

The rearrangement uses TRBV20-1 and TRBJ2-7; D remains unclear. The germline CDR1 and CDR2 sequences are DFQATT and SNEGSKA (reference sequence). This CDR3 has 11 amino acids. V lost 3 bases and J 2 bases, leaving 5 bases between the germline ends. CDR3: CSARTTYEQYF. The CDR3 coding sequence is TGCAGTGCTAGGACAACCTACGAGCAGTACTTC.

This clonotype came up many times. The chain has TRBV28 and TRBJ1-5, with 8 positions matching TRBD1. Germline V gene data show CDR1 as MDHEN and CDR2 as SYDVKM. The CDR3 extends over 14 amino acids. V was clipped by 6 bases and J by 4 bases; unmatched bases: 5. The CDR3 reads CASRWTGSNQPQHF. The CDR3 DNA reads as TGTGCCAGCAGATGGACAGGGTCAAATCAGCCCCAGCATTTT.

V and J are TRBV6-5 and TRBJ2-7, with TRBD1 identical over 10 bases. CDR3 length equals 15 residues. Germline CDR1 is MNHEY and CDR2 is SVGAGI. V lost 6 bases to trimming and J lost 6 bases; unmatched junction nucleotides: 11. CDR3 nucleotides: TGTGCCAGCAGGGGTCGGGGACAGGGGACGGGCGAGCAGTACTTC. Its translation is CASRGRGQGTGEQYF.

In nucleotides, the CDR3 is TGTGCCAGCAGGGACCTGGCAGGAGATACGCAGTATTTT. Amino acids: CASRDLAGDTQYF. V usage is TRBV27 and J usage is TRBJ2-3; D unclear. This CDR3 spans 13 amino acids. V lost 6 bases and J lost 5, with 12 bases in between. CDR1 is MNHEY, CDR2 SMNVEV, per germline (reference sequence).

This chain joins TRBV4-2 and TRBJ2-3, with D possibly matching TRBD2 (6 bases). The CDR3 covers 17 residues. CDR1 LGHNA and CDR2 YNFKEQ come from the germline V gene. Trimming cost V 1 base and J 1 base, with 15 bases left between them. The CDR3 is CASSQGFRERRTDTQYF. The CDR3 DNA reads as TGTGCCAGCAGCCAAGGTTTCCGGGAGAGGCGCACAGATACGCAGTATTTT.

Concerning this clonotype itself: This may arise from a read error, as a much more abundant clone is one base away. The chain couples TRBV18 to TRBJ1-1; D might be TRBD1 (5 bases). The V gene's germline CDR1 is KGHSH and CDR2 LQKENI. V dropped 5 bases and J dropped 11 bases, with 15 bases sitting between them. The CDR3 has 12 residues. The chain's CDR3 is CASSSGQAGAFF. The CDR3 DNA sequence: TGTGCCAGCTCATCAGGGCAGGCTGGGGCTTTCTTT.

As to this clonotype: One junction end disagrees with the germline gene, perhaps due to a read error. The chain joins TRBV11-2 to TRBJ2-1; 7 nucleotides line up with TRBD2. CDR1 is SGHAT and CDR2 is FQNNGV in the germline V gene. The length of the CDR3 is 15 residues. CDR3 in amino acids: CAGSFLSGVYNEQFF. DNA for the CDR3: TGTGCCGGCAGCTTTCTGAGCGGGGTTTATAATGAGCAGTTCTTC. Full variable domain (outside the CDR3, taken from reference TRBV11-2 and TRBJ2-1): EAGVAQSPRYKIIEKRQSVAFWCNPISGHATLYWYQQILGQGPKLLIQFQNNGVVDDSQLPKDRFSAERLKGVDSTLKIQPAKLEDSAVYLCAGSFLSGVYNEQFFGPGTRLTVL.

This clonotype was detected ten times or more. CDR3 nucleotide sequence: TGTGCCAGCAGGCTATACGGGGTGGACAATGAGCAGTTCTTC. Translating gives CASRLYGVDNEQFF. The rearrangement uses TRBV7-9 and TRBJ2-1; D possibly corresponds to TRBD2 (5 bases). Trimming cost V 6 bases and J 5 bases, with 14 bases left between them. The CDR3 loop spans 14 amino acids. Germline V gene sequence: CDR1 SEHNR, CDR2 FQNEAQ (reference sequence).

This clonotype was counted many times. A read error may account for a junction end that differs from germline. J is TRBJ2-7 and V is TRBV2, with 12 positions matching TRBD2. The V gene's germline CDR1 is SNHLY and CDR2 FYNNEI. This CDR3 has 15 amino acids. This chain's CDR3 is CASSEATSGSHEQYF. The CDR3 coding sequence is TGTGCCAGCAGTGAAGCGACTAGCGGGAGCCACGAGCAGTACTTT.

At least ten counts were recorded for this clonotype. This chain joins TRBV6-2 or TRBV6-3 and TRBJ2-1; perhaps TRBD2 as D (6 bases). This CDR3 has 14 residues. Germline V CDR1 and CDR2: MNHEY, SVGEGT. V gave up 2 bases and J gave up 7 bases, with 12 bases separating them. CDR3 in DNA: TGTGCCAGCAGTTACGTCCCAGGGAGGAATGAGCAGTTCTTC. Amino acid sequence: CASSYVPGRNEQFF.

This clonotype was detected ten times or more. The rearrangement uses TRBV28 and TRBJ1-6, with 7 nucleotides matching TRBD1. Looked up from germline, CDR1 is MDHEN and CDR2 is SYDVKM. Germline trimming cut 5 bases from V and 7 bases from J; bases unmatched to any gene: 5. The CDR3 runs to 14 residues. The CDR3 nucleotides are TGTGCCAGCAGTCTTAGGGGGCAGAATTCACCCCTCCACTTT. This sequence encodes CASSLRGQNSPLHF.